Each of the 2 T cell receptor beta chains below was sequenced from the same sample in a study of blood T cell repertoires in COVID-19. The data were produced by immunoSEQ multiplex PCR, yet TCRdb's version contains in-frame clones alone and is incomplete. The sample consists of about 120,000 clones, 90% of them appearing once. The sequenced material came from peripheral blood. The receptors originated from a human donor with active COVID-19. The donor label of this sample is uncertain.

The genes are TRBV7-2 and TRBJ2-5, with TRBD2 matching 11 bases. The germline CDR1 and CDR2 sequences are SGHTA and FQGNSA. V trimming: 8 bases; J trimming: 4 bases; junction bases outside the gene matches: 12. This CDR3 has 16 residues. CDR3 DNA sequence: TGTGCCAGCGTAAGCCAAGGACTAGCGGGCGGAGAGACCCAGTACTTC. Amino acids: CASVSQGLAGGETQYF.

This clone was seen only a few times. The V call is TRBV7-6, the J call TRBJ2-1; possibly TRBD1 for D (5 bases). The V end lost 1 base, the J end lost 7 bases, and 11 bases lay between the germline ends. Per the germline V gene, CDR1 is SGHVS and CDR2 is FNYEAQ. There are 14 residues in the CDR3. CDR3 DNA: TGTGCCAGCAGCTTAGGATGGACATTTAATGAGCAGTTCTTC. It translates to CASSLGWTFNEQFF.